The 10 T cell receptor beta chains given below trace back to one sample, sequenced in a study of blood T cell repertoires in COVID-19 (dated by TCRdb to 2020 to 2022). The library was built by means of the immunoSEQ multiplex PCR assay. TCRdb limited this immuneACCESS table to in-frame rearrangements with V and J called. A share of clones is missing; checked studies link under half to unresolved V genes, and the rest is unexplained. This sample lists some 89,000 clones; roughly four fifths were detected once. Of the sample, 1.2% is held by the ten largest clones. Sequencing input: peripheral blood. The receptors derive from a woman older than 75 with acute or convalescent COVID-19.

The chain joins TRBV2 to TRBJ1-5; D is possibly TRBD1 (5 bases). Germline V gives CDR1 SNHLY, CDR2 FYNNEI. This CDR3 has 16 amino acids. The germline V and J ends were trimmed by 5 bases and 0 bases, with 14 bases remaining between them. CDR3 coding DNA: TGTGCCAGCAGTATTGGACACCTTAATAGCAATCAGCCCCAGCATTTT. Protein sequence: CASSIGHLNSNQPQHF.

The J gene is TRBJ1-6, the V gene TRBV4-1; 8 bases map to TRBD1. Germline CDR1 reads MGHRA; CDR2 reads YSYEKL. V shed 3 bases and J 7 bases; nucleotides not matched to a gene: 5. This CDR3 spans 15 amino acids. Written as DNA, the CDR3 is TGCGCCAGCAGCCAGGCGACAGGGGCAAATTCACCCCTCCACTTT. Translation gives CASSQATGANSPLHF.

The J gene is TRBJ2-7, the V gene TRBV5-1; 9 bases are a match to TRBD2. Trimming removed 6 bases from V and 2 bases from J; junction bases left unmatched: 9. The CDR3 covers 15 residues. CDR1 is SGHRS and CDR2 is YFSETQ in the germline V gene. CDR3 nucleotide sequence: TGCGCCAGCACCCGGGTGTTAGCGGGAGCCTACGAGCAGTACTTC. Encoded protein: CASTRVLAGAYEQYF.

The chain couples TRBV27 to TRBJ2-3; 8 nucleotides line up with TRBD1. CDR1 and CDR2 from the germline V gene are MNHEY and SMNVEV (reference sequence). The CDR3 is 15 residues long. V was pared by 4 bases and J by 4 bases, with 7 bases of the junction left unmatched. The CDR3 DNA follows: TGTGCCAGCAGTTACGGCGGGACAGGCGCAGATACGCAGTATTTT. It yields the protein CASSYGGTGADTQYF.

The V and J genes are TRBV6-4 and TRBJ1-1, with 12 bases matching TRBD1. Germline V gene data show CDR1 as MRHNA and CDR2 as SNTAGT. The CDR3 covers 15 residues. Trimming cost V 3 bases and J 4 bases; bases outside gene matches: 3. The CDR3 region is CASSEGTGGITEAFF. CDR3 DNA: TGTGCCAGCAGTGAGGGGACAGGGGGCATCACTGAAGCTTTCTTT.

The V call is TRBV21-1, the J call TRBJ1-5; the tabulated D call, TRBD1, remains unverified against the DNA. TRBV21-1 is reported as a pseudogene. CDR3 length: 17 amino acids. CDR3 residues: CASLTPQGGLCNQPQHF. The CDR3 nucleotides read TGTGCCAGCTTAACCCCCCAAGGGGGTCTCTGCAATCAGCCCCAGCATTTT.

Note on this clone: This CDR3 is also generated by other DNA sequences in the sample. This sequence joins TRBV7-9 and TRBJ1-2; 7 bases agree with TRBD1. V lost 2 bases and J lost 7; bases outside the gene matches: 4. The CDR3 has 13 residues. CDR1 is SEHNR, CDR2 FQNEAQ, per germline (reference sequence). This CDR3 reads CASSLRQGRGYTF. DNA of the CDR3: TGTGCCAGCAGCTTAAGACAGGGCCGTGGCTACACCTTC.

This chain joins TRBV27 and TRBJ2-5; 7 nucleotides align to TRBD1. Germline values: CDR1 MNHEY, CDR2 SMNVEV (reference sequence). This CDR3 is built from 16 residues. J gave up 4 bases and V 3 bases, and 11 bases lay outside the gene matches. In DNA, the CDR3 is TGTGCCAGCAGTTTTTCCTGGACAGGTCGGGGAGAGACCCAGTACTTC. It is translated as CASSFSWTGRGETQYF.

The sample holds a few counts of this clone. The gene calls are TRBV13 and TRBJ1-3, with D possibly matching TRBD1 (6 bases). The V and J ends lost 0 bases and 0 bases respectively, with 12 bases between them. Germline values: CDR1 PRHDT, CDR2 FYEKMQ (reference sequence). The CDR3 is 17 residues long. The DNA of the CDR3 is TGTGCCAGCAGCTTAGGGGGGGCGAGTTACTCTGGAAACACCATATATTTT. Residues: CASSLGGASYSGNTIYF.

This chain uses TRBV7-9 with TRBJ1-1; the match to TRBD1 covers 10 bases. With V trimmed by 5 bases and J by 2 bases, 5 bases remained unmatched. CDR1 is SEHNR, CDR2 FQNEAQ, per germline (reference sequence). This CDR3 spans 15 amino acids. The DNA of the CDR3 is TGTGCCAGCAGCAAAGGGGACAGGGGAAACACTGAAGCTTTCTTT. Protein: CASSKGDRGNTEAFF.